This TCR beta chain comes out of a study of blood T cells in healthy people across ages. Next came a second PCR, run for about 7 to 12 cycles, which used a sample-barcoded 5' primer along with a J-beta primer mix. Using its own MiXCR run on the 5' RACE reads, TCRdb lists one record per CDR3 protein. Of 800,000 to 950,000 distinct CDR3 sequences listed, about 28% are singletons. The germline V gene encodes CDR1 SGHRS and CDR2 YFSETQ. J was trimmed by 1 base and V by 3 bases; bases with no gene match: 9. This CDR3 is built from 16 residues. This sample was also put to use in a study of T cells of mothers and their children. As reported in that work: Thymic selection shapes TCR recombination output in related pairs, and it does so similarly in unrelated pairs.

The clonotype comes from a woman between 40 and 50 years old in good health. V is TRBV5-1 and J is TRBJ1-2; TRBD1 aligns across 7 bases. The source material was blood. CDR3 sequence (DNA): TGCGCCAGCAGCTCGGACAGGAGCGACCTTAACTATGGCTACACCTTC. Its protein is CASSSDRSDLNYGYTF.